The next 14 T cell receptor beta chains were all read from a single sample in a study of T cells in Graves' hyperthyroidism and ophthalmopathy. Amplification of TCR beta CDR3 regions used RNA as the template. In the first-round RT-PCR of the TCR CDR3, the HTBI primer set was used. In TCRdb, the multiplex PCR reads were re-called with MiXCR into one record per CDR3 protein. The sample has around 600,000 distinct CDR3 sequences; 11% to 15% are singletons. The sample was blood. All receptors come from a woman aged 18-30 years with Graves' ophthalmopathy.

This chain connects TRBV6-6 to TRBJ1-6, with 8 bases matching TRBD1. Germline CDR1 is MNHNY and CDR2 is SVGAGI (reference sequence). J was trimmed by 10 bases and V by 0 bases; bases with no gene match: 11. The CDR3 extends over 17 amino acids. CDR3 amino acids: CASSYSISGGAGSPLHF. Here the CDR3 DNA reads TGTGCCAGCAGTTACTCGATATCAGGGGGCGCGGGATCACCCCTCCACTTT.

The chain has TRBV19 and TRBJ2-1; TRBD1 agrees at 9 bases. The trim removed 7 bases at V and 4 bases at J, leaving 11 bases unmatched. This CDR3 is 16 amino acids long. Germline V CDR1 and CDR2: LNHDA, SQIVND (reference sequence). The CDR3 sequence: CASTLGQGVGYNEQFF. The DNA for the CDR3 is TGTGCCAGTACTCTGGGACAGGGAGTAGGATACAATGAGCAGTTCTTC.

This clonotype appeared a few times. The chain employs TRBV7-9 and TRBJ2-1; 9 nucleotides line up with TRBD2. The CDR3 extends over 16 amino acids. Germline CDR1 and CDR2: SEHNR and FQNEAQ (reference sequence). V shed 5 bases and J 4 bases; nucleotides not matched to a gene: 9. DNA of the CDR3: TGTGCCAGCAGCATGAGACTAGCGGAAACGTACAATGAGCAGTTCTTC. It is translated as CASSMRLAETYNEQFF.

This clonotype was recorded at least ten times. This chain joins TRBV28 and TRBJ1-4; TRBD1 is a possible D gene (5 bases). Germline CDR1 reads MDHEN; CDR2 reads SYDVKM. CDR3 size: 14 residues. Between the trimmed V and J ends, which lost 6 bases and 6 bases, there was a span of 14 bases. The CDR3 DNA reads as TGTGCCAGCAGGAGTAACGGGGGACATGAAAAACTGTTTTTT. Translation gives CASRSNGGHEKLFF.

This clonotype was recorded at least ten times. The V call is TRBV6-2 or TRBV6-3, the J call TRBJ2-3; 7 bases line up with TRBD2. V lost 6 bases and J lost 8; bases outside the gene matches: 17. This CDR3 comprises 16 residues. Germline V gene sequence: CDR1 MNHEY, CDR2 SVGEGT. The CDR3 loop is CASRRKAGNQDRTQYF. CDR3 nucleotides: TGTGCCAGCAGGCGGAAAGCGGGAAATCAGGATCGTACGCAGTATTTT.

CDR3 region: CAISVGGQGYYTF. CDR3 DNA: TGTGCCATCAGTGTAGGTGGACAGGGGTACTACACCTTC. This chain joins TRBV10-3 and TRBJ1-2; TRBD1 matches 9 bases. Germline loops: CDR1 ENHRY, CDR2 SYGVKD. The V and J ends lost 4 bases and 10 bases, in that order; junction bases with no gene match: 7. The length of the CDR3 is 13 residues.

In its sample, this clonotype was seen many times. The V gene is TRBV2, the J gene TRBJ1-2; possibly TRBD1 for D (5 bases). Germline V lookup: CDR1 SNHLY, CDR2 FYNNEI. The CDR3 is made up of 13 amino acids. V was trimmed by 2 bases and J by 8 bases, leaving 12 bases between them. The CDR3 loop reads CASSETPWGGYTF. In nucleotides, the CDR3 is TGTGCCAGCAGTGAAACCCCTTGGGGGGGCTACACCTTC.

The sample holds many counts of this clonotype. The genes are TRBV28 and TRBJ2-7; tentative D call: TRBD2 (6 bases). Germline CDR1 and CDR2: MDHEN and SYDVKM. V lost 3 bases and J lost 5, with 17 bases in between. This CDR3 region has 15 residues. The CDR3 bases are TGTGCCAGCAGTTTGGAGGGAGGCAGGGTGGACGAGCAGTACTTC. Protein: CASSLEGGRVDEQYF. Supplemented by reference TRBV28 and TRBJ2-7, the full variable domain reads DVKVTQSSRYLVKRTGEKVFLECVQDMDHENMFWYRQDPGLGLRLIYFSYDVKMKEKGDIPEGYSVSREKKERFSLILESASTNQTSMYLCASSLEGGRVDEQYFGPGTRLTVT.

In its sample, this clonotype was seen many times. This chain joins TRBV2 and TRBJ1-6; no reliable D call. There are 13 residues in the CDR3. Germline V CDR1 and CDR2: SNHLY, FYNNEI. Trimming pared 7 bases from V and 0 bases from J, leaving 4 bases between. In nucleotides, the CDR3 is TGTGCCAGCACCAGCTCCTATAATTCACCCCTCCACTTT. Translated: CASTSSYNSPLHF.

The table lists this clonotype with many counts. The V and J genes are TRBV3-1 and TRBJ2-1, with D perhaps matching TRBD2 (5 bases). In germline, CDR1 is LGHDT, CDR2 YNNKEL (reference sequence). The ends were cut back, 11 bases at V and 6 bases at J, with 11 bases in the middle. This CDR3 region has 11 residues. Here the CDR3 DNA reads TGTGCCTATGGGGAGACCAATGAGCAGTTCTTC. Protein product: CAYGETNEQFF.

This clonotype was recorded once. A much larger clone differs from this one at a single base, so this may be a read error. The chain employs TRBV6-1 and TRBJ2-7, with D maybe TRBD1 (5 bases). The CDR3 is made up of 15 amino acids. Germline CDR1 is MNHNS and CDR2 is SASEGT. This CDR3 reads CASREGQGGGHEQYF. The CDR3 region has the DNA TGTGCCAGCAGAGAAGGTCAGGGCGGTGGGCACGAGCAGTACTTC.

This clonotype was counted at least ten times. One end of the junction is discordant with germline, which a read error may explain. In nucleotides, the CDR3 is TGTGCCAGTAGCTCCGGCTACAATGAGCAGTTCTTC. This encodes CASSSGYNEQFF. V is TRBV11-2 and J is TRBJ2-1; D is unclear. Germline assignment: CDR1 SGHAT and CDR2 FQNNGV. The CDR3 is made up of 12 amino acids.

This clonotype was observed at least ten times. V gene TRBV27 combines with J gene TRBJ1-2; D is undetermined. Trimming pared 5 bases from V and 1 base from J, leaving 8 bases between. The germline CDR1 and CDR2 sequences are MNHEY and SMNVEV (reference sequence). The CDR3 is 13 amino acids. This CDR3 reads CASSHGYNYGYTF. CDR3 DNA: TGTGCCAGCAGTCACGGATATAACTATGGCTACACCTTC.

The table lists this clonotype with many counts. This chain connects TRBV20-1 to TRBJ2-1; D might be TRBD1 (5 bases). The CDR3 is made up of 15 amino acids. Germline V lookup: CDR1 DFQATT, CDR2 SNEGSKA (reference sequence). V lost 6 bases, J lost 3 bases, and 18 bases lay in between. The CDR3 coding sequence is TGCAGTGCCCCAGGGCCCGGAGCCCACTACAATGAGCAGTTCTTC. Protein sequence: CSAPGPGAHYNEQFF.